These 5 T cell receptor beta chains originate from one sample sequenced in a study of T cell repertoires in cytomegalovirus infection. TCRdb reanalysed the reads using MiXCR and keeps one entry per CDR3 protein. This table holds some 100,000 distinct CDR3 sequences, 23% found once. Sequencing was carried out using CD8+ T cells from PBMCs. These TCRs come from a human donor in good health (CMV status not recorded). Some clones in this sample may be carry-over from other donors' samples.

The chain links TRBV27 to TRBJ1-1; D call uncertain. V was cut by 4 bases and J by 6 bases, with 15 bases left in between. This CDR3 is 14 amino acids long. In germline, CDR1 is MNHEY, CDR2 SMNVEV (reference sequence). CDR3 amino acids: CASSSEGRESEAFF. CDR3 DNA sequence: TGTGCCAGCAGTTCCGAAGGGAGGGAATCTGAAGCTTTCTTT.

This clonotype has just one count. A much more abundant neighbour one base away suggests this may be a read error. The chain recombines TRBV7-2 with TRBJ2-1; either TRBD1 or TRBD2 may fit D (5 bases each). Germline CDR1 is SGHTA and CDR2 is FQGNSA. The CDR3 extends over 14 amino acids. Trimming took 1 base from V and 12 from J, leaving 16 bases between them. CDR3 in DNA: TGTGCCAGCAGCTTAGTGGGGGAGACGCCGGTGCAGTTCTTC. Translated: CASSLVGETPVQFF.

The rearrangement uses TRBV7-9 and TRBJ2-5; possibly TRBD1 or TRBD2 for D (5 bases each). This CDR3 has 15 residues. V was pared by 5 bases and J by 2 bases, with 15 bases between. Germline V gene sequence: CDR1 SEHNR, CDR2 FQNEAQ (reference sequence). The CDR3 here is CASSLPGRLQETQYF. The CDR3 DNA follows: TGTGCCAGCAGCCTACCGGGACGTCTACAAGAGACCCAGTACTTC.

This clonotype was observed at least ten times. This chain connects TRBV6-2 or TRBV6-3 to TRBJ2-7; D gene ambiguous. Per germline, CDR1 MNHEY and CDR2 SVGEGT. V was clipped by 5 bases and J by 4 bases, with 9 bases between them. This CDR3 is 12 amino acids long. The chain's CDR3 is CASSSSQYEQYF. CDR3 nucleotide sequence: TGTGCCAGCAGTAGTTCACAGTACGAGCAGTACTTC.

This clonotype has only a few counts. The chain combines TRBV28 with TRBJ2-1; a possible D gene is TRBD2 (6 bases). CDR3 length: 16 amino acids. Looked up from germline, CDR1 is MDHEN and CDR2 is SYDVKM. V was shortened by 1 base and J by 1 base, with 11 bases between the two germline ends. The DNA of the CDR3 is TGTGCCAGCAGTTTATCAGGGACTCTATCCTACAATGAGCAGTTCTTC. This encodes CASSLSGTLSYNEQFF. The full variable domain, its missing parts supplied by reference TRBV28 and TRBJ2-1, is DVKVTQSSRYLVKRTGEKVFLECVQDMDHENMFWYRQDPGLGLRLIYFSYDVKMKEKGDIPEGYSVSREKKERFSLILESASTNQTSMYLCASSLSGTLSYNEQFFGPGTRLTVL.